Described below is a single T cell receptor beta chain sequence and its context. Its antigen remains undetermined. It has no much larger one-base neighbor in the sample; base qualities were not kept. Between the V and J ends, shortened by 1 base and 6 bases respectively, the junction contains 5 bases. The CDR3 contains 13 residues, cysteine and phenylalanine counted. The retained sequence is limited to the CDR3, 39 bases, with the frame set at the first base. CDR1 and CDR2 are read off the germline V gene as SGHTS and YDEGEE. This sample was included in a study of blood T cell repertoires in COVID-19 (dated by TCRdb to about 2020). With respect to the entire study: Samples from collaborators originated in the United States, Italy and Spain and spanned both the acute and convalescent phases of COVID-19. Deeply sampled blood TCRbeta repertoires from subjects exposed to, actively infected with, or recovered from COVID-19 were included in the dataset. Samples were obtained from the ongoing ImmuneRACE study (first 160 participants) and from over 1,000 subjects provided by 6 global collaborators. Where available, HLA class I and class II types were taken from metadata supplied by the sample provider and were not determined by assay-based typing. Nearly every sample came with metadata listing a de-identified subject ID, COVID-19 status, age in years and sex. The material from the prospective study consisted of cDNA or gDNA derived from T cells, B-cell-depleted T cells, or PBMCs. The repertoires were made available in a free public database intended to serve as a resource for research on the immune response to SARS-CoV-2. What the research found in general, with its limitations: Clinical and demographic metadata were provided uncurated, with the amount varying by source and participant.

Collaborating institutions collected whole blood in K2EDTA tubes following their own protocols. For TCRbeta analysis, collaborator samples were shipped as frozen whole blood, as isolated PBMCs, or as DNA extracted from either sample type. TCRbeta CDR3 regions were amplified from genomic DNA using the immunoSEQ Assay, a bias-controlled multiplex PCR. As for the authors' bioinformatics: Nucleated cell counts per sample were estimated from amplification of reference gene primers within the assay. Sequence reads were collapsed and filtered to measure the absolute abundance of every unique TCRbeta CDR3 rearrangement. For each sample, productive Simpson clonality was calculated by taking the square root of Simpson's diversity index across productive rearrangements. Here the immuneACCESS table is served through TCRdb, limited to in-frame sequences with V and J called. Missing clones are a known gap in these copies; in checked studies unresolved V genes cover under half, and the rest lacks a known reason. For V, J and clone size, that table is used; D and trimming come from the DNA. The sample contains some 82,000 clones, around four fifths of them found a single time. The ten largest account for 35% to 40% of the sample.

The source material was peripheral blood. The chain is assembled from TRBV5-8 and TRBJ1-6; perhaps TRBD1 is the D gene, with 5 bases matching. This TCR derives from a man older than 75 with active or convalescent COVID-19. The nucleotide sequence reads TGTGCCAGCAGCTTGAGGGGTAATTCACCCCTCCACTTT. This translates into CASSLRGNSPLHF.